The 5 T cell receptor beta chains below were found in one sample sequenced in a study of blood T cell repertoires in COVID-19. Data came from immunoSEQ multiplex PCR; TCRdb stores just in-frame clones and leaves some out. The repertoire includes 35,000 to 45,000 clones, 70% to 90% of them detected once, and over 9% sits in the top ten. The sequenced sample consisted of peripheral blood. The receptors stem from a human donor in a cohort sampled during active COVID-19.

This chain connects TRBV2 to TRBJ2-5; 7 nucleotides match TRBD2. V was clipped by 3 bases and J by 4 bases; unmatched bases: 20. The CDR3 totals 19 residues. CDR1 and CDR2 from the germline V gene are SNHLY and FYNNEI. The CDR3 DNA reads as TGTGCCAGCAGTGAGTTCAAGGAGGAAGTCGGGAGGAGAAGAGAGACCCAGTACTTC. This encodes CASSEFKEEVGRRRETQYF.

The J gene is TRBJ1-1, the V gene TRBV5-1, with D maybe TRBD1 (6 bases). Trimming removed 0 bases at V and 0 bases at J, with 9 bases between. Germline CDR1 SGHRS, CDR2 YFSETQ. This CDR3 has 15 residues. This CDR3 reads CASSLEGHLNTEAFF. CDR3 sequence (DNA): TGCGCCAGCAGCTTGGAGGGACACCTGAACACTGAAGCTTTCTTT.

CDR3 bases: TGTGCCAGCAGACCTAGCGGGGGGAACACCGGGGAGCTGTTTTTT. It encodes CASRPSGGNTGELFF. The chain recombines TRBV4-2 with TRBJ2-2; 10 nucleotides agree with TRBD2. Germline CDR1 is LGHNA and CDR2 is YNFKEQ. V shed 6 bases, J shed 1 base, and the junction held 2 bases outside the gene matches. This CDR3 spans 15 amino acids.

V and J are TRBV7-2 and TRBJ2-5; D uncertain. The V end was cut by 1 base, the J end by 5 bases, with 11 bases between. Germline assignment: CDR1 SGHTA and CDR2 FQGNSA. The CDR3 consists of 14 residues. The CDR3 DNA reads TGTGCCAGCAGCTTAGACGGGTTTAGGGAGACCCAGTACTTC. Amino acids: CASSLDGFRETQYF. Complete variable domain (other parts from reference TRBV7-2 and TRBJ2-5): GAGVSQSPSNKVTEKGKDVELRCDPISGHTALYWYRQSLGQGLEFLIYFQGNSAPDKSGLPSDRFSAERTGGSVSTLTIQRTQQEDSAVYLCASSLDGFRETQYFGPGTRLLVL.

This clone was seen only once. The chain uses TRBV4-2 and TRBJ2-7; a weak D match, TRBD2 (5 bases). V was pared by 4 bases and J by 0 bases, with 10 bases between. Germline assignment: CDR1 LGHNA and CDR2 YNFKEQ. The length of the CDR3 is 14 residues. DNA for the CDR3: TGTGCCAGCAGCCTGGACTTCCTCTCCTACGAGCAGTACTTC. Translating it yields CASSLDFLSYEQYF.